This TCR beta chain is from a study of response to subunit inactivated influenza vaccine. The CDR3 runs 15 residues. The trim removed 10 bases at V and 5 bases at J, leaving 12 bases unmatched. This clonotype has just a few counts. TCRdb recomputed calls from the RT-PCR reads with MiXCR, one row per CDR3 protein. The sample lists about 700,000 distinct CDR3 sequences; over 11% were seen once. Sequenced material: PBMCs from blood, taken approximately 15 days before vaccination. This TCR was sampled from a man aged 50 or older who received an inactivated influenza vaccine. The chain combines TRBV12-3 or TRBV12-4 with TRBJ2-2; 8 bases align to TRBD2. DNA for the CDR3: TGTGCCACCCCTAGCGGGCAGGGGCGGACCGGGGAGCTGTTTTTT. It is translated as CATPSGQGRTGELFF.